These 2 T cell receptor beta chains were all obtained from the same sample, sequenced in a study of T cells in women clearing cervical HPV infection. Produced via immunoSEQ multiplex PCR; TCRdb's table is partial and in-frame only. In all, the sample yields some 19,000 clones. The sequenced sample was blood buffy coat. Every receptor here comes from a woman between 18 and 70 years old with a cervical HPV16 infection that either progressed to CIN3+ or cleared (not recorded which).

With regard to this clone: The DNA ends 3 residues before the CDR3 does, and the rest of the CDR3 is filled in from the germline J gene. Different DNA sequences within this sample yield the same CDR3. This chain links TRBV30 with TRBJ1-3; D gene ambiguous. Trimming cost V 7 bases and J 4 bases, with 8 bases left between them. CDR3 size: 11 residues. Germline V gene data show CDR1 as GTSNPN and CDR2 as SVGIG (reference sequence). CDR3 DNA, as far as it was read: TGTGCCTTTAAGAGGGGAAACACC. The encoded protein is CAFKRGNT. The CDR3 as a whole reads CAFKRGNTIYF.

As regards this clone: The missing CDR3 end, 3 residues past where the read stops, is filled in from the germline J gene. The V gene is TRBV19, the J gene TRBJ2-3, with D perhaps matching TRBD2 (5 bases). Germline V gene sequence: CDR1 LNHDA, CDR2 SQIVND (reference sequence). The CDR3 spans 14 residues. The CDR3 sequence is CASSMGTAAETQYF. CDR3 DNA (partial): TGTGCCAGTAGTATGGGAACAGCGGCGGAGACG.